The clone carrying this T cell receptor (beta chain) showed up just once. This entry belongs to a study of blood T cell repertoires in COVID-19. Across the whole study: Spain, Italy and the United States supplied samples that represented acute and convalescent COVID-19. PBMCs, B-cell-depleted T cells, or T cells provided the cDNA or gDNA that made up the material.

CDR1 and CDR2 (germline): SGHTA, FQGTGA. The CDR3 contains 16 residues. Trimming cost V 1 base and J 3 bases, with 13 bases left between them. Sequencing was performed with immunoSEQ multiplex PCR; in TCRdb, only in-frame clones are kept and a portion is missing. The profile shows under 150,000 clones, roughly 80% of them singletons. The V gene is TRBV7-3, the J gene TRBJ2-1, with D perhaps matching TRBD1 (5 bases). The TCR was taken from a middle-aged woman with acute or convalescent COVID-19. Source material: peripheral blood. CDR3 sequence reads: CASSLSSTGDYNEQFF. The DNA for the CDR3 is TGTGCCAGCAGCTTAAGTTCAACAGGTGACTACAATGAGCAGTTCTTC.